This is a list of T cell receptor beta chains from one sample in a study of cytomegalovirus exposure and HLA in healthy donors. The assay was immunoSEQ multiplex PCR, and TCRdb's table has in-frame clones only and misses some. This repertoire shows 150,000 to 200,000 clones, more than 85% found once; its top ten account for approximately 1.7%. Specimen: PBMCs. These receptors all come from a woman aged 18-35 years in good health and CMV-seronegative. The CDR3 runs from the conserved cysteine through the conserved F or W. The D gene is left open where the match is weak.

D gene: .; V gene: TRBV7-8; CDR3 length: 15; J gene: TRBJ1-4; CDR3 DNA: TGTGCCAGCAGCCTAGGCGGATCAACTAATGAAAAACTGTTTTTT; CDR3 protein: CASSLGGSTNEKLFF
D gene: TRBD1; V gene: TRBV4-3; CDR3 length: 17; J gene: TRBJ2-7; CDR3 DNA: TGCGCCAGCAGCCAAGAAACTTGGGACAGAGGAACCTACGAGCAGTACTTC; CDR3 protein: CASSQETWDRGTYEQYF
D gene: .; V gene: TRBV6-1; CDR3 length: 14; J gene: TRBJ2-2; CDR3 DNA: TGTGCCAGCAGTGAAGTAAGCCCCCCCGGGGAGCTGTTTTTT; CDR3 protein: CASSEVSPPGELFF
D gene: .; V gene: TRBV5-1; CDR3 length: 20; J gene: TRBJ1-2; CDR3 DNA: TGCGCCAGCAGCTCCCCGGGCAGCCCGCGCGGGATTAGTTATACGCGGGGCTACACCTTC; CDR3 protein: CASSSPGSPRGISYTRGYTF
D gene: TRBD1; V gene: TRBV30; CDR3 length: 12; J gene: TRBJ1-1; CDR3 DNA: TGTGCCTGGGACAGGGGCGACACTGAAGCTTTCTTT; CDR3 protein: CAWDRGDTEAFF
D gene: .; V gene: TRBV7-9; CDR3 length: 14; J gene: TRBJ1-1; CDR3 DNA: TGTGCCAGCAGCTTAGGGTTCGGGTCCCGTGAAGCTTTCTTT; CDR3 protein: CASSLGFGSREAFF
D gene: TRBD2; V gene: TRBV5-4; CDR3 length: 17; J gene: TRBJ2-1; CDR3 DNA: TGTGCCAGCAGCTTGAAAAGCGCCAGCGGGGGATACAATGAGCAGTTCTTC; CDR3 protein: CASSLKSASGGYNEQFF
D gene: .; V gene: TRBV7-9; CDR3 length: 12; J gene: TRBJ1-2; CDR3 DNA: TGTGCCAGCAGCTTTTCTGCGTATGGCTACACCTTC; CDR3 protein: CASSFSAYGYTF
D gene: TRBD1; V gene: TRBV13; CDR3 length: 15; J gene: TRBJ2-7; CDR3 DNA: TGTGCCAGCAGCCAACGGGGGACAGGGGGGTACGAGCAGTACTTC; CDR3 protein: CASSQRGTGGYEQYF
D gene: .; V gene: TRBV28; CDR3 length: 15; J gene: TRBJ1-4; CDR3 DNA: TGTGCCAGCAGTTTACTGGCAGGGTCTAATGAAAAACTGTTTTTT; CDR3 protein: CASSLLAGSNEKLFF
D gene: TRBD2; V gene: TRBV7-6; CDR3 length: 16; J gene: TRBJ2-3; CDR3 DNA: TGTGCCAGCAGCTTAGGGACTAGCGGGGGAACAGATACGCAGTATTTC; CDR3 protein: CASSLGTSGGTDTQYF
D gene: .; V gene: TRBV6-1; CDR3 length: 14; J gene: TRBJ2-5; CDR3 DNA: TGTGCCAGCAGTGAACACGGGTACCAAGAGACCCAGTACTTC; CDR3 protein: CASSEHGYQETQYF
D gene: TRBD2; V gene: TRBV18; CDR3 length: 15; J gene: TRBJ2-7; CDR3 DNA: TGTGCCAGCTCGCCCACTAGCGGGGGCACCTACGAGCAGTACTTC; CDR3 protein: CASSPTSGGTYEQYF
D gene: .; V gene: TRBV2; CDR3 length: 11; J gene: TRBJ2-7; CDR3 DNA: TGTGCCAGCACTTTCCTCTACGAGCAGTACTTC; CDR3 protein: CASTFLYEQYF
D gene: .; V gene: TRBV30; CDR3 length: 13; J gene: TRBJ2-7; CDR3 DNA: TGTGCCTGGACCATCGGGTTCTCCTACGAGCAGTACTTC; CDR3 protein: CAWTIGFSYEQYF